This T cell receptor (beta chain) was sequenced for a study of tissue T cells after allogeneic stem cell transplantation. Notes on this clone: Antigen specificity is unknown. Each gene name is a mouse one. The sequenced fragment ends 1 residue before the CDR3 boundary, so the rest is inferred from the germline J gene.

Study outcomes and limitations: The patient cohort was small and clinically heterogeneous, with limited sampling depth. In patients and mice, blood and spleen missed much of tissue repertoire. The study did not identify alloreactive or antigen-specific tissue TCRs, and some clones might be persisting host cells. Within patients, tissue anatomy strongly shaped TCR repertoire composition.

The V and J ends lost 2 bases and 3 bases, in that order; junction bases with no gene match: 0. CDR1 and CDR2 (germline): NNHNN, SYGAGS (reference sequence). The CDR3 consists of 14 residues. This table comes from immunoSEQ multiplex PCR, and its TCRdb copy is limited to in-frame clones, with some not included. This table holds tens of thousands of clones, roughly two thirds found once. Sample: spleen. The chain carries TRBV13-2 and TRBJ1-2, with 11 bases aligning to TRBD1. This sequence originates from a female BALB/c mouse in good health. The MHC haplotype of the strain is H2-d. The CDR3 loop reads CASGEDRGHSDYTF. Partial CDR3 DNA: TGTGCCAGCGGTGAGGACAGGGGGCACTCCGACTACACC.